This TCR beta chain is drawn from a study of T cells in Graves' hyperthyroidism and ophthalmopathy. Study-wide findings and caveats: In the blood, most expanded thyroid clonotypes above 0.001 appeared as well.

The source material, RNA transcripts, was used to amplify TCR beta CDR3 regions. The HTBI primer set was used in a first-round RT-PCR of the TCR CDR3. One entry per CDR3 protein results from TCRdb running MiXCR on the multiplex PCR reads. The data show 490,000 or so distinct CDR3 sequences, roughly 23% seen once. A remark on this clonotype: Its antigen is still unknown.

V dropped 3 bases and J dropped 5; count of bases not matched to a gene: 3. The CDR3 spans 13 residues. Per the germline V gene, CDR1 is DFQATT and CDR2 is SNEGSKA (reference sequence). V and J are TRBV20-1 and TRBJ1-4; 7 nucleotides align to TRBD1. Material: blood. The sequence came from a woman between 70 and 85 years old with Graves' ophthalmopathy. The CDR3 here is CSAREGANEKLFF. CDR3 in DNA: TGCAGTGCTAGGGAGGGGGCGAATGAAAAACTGTTTTTT.